A selection of T cell receptor beta chains follows, all from one sample in a study of patients and donors after allogeneic stem cell transplantation. TCRdb recomputed calls from the RT-PCR reads with MiXCR, one row per CDR3 protein. The repertoire consists of 900,000 to 1,000,000 distinct CDR3 sequences, with over 15% occurring once and the leading ten covering roughly 6.4%. The specimen was blood, either unsorted or a sorted T cell fraction (not recorded which). The receptors derive from a human donor who was either an allogeneic HSCT recipient or a stem cell or donor lymphocyte infusion donor (not recorded which). It is not recorded whose cells these are; they may come from a transplant donor. Each CDR3 is given with its conserved first and last residue.

j_call v_call cdr3_aa
TRBJ2-2 TRBV10-3 CAISESSGRGTGELFF
TRBJ2-3 TRBV4-3 CASSQGLAGKTDTQYF
TRBJ2-7 TRBV14 CASSPGTGLGEQYF
TRBJ2-7 TRBV20-1 CSARRGQVRTGVSYEQYF
TRBJ2-7 TRBV11-1 CASSASGLGTWFSYEQYF
TRBJ2-5 TRBV4-3 CASSSRGGAGETQYF
TRBJ2-7 TRBV4-3 CASSQDQLAGELYEQYF
TRBJ1-2 TRBV4-3 CASSQDTPGIPTRPNYGYTF
TRBJ2-3 TRBV5-1 CASSLGRTTRTDTQYF
TRBJ2-3 TRBV5-5 CASTNYPSSTDTQYF
TRBJ1-4 TRBV7-6 CASSPRTGGNEKLFF
TRBJ2-2 TRBV6-5 CASSYSRLSSTGELFF
TRBJ2-3 TRBV4-1 CASSPSGTGDEDTQYF
TRBJ2-5 TRBV10-3 CAISDGGTIQETQYF
TRBJ2-1 TRBV4-1 CASSHWGLAGESTNNEQFF
TRBJ1-5 TRBV7-2 CASSLVERSPPQHF
TRBJ2-1 TRBV5-6 CASRPPLGSMQFF
TRBJ2-1 TRBV7-9 CASSLSGTGSYNEQFF
TRBJ2-1 TRBV4-3 CASSQAAGRSSYNEQFF
TRBJ1-4 TRBV29-1 CSVIQGTQEKLFF
TRBJ2-1 TRBV5-1 CASSLEASGAYNEQFF
TRBJ2-3 TRBV5-1 CARPLGWGRTDTQYF
TRBJ2-1 TRBV20-1 CSAPTSGRNNEQFF
TRBJ2-3 TRBV20-1 CSARDGGIWADTQYF
TRBJ2-7 TRBV9 CASSVSDREGYEQYF
TRBJ1-1 TRBV9 CASSVDLSNTEAFF
TRBJ2-1 TRBV5-6 CASSLAPRQIYNEQFF
TRBJ2-7 TRBV29-1 CSVFGQGDYEQYF
TRBJ2-1 TRBV25-1 CASSDWRDFDEQFF
TRBJ2-7 TRBV27 CASSLSWATSYEQYF
TRBJ1-1 TRBV29-1 CSVEDGYTEAFF
TRBJ2-7 TRBV20-1 CSASIDGLSYEQYF
TRBJ2-1 TRBV9 CASSVRGESSYNEQFF
TRBJ2-3 TRBV25-1 CASSPRLAGARTDTQYF
TRBJ1-2 TRBV3-1 CASSQDGGPNF
TRBJ2-1 TRBV29-1 CSVEEGFDEQFF
TRBJ2-7 TRBV29-1 CSVLAELRDEQYF
TRBJ2-7 TRBV27 CASSTASSYEQYF
TRBJ2-3 TRBV4-3 CASSQRQGAVDTQYF
TRBJ1-1 TRBV10-3 CAIRGGENTEAFF
TRBJ2-5 TRBV7-9 CASSQTAGFGETQYF
TRBJ1-6 TRBV7-2 CASSLDPSPLHF